These 10 T cell receptor beta chains were sequenced from one sample in a study of CD8 T cells in Susac syndrome. RNA was extracted with the RNeasy kit, and a quantity of 0.5 to 1 ug was reverse transcribed using random hexamers. TCRdb re-analysed the immunoSEQ multiplex PCR reads in MiXCR, keeping a single row per CDR3 protein. The sample lists about 400,000 distinct CDR3 sequences, 75% to 90% occurring once. The specimen sequenced was CD8+ T cells from PBMCs. The receptors here all came from a human donor with multiple sclerosis.

This clonotype has a single count. The chain combines TRBV6-2 or TRBV6-3 with TRBJ2-1, with D possibly being TRBD2 (6 bases). The ends were cut back, 2 bases at V and 8 bases at J, with 16 bases in the middle. Looked up from germline, CDR1 is MNHEY and CDR2 is SVGEGT. CDR3 length: 15 amino acids. CDR3 in amino acids: CASSYRLQGLDEQFF. The CDR3 DNA reads as TGTGCCAGCAGTTACCGACTTCAGGGACTCGATGAGCAGTTCTTC.

The chain links TRBV6-5 to TRBJ1-2, with no clear D. The CDR3 is 15 amino acids. The V end was cut by 1 base, the J end by 6 bases, with 15 bases between. Germline-derived CDR1 and CDR2 are MNHEY and SVGAGI. DNA for the CDR3: TGTGCCAGCAGTTACTTCGGGGAGAATAAGGATGGCTACACCTTC. Protein sequence: CASSYFGENKDGYTF.

This chain links TRBV14 with TRBJ2-2; the D is unclear. The germline CDR1 and CDR2 sequences are SGHDN and FVKESK. The CDR3 sequence is 16 residues long. Between the trimmed V and J ends, which lost 1 base and 1 base, there was a span of 10 bases. CDR3 bases: TGTGCCAGCAGCCAAGCTGTGCTAGTGAACACCGGGGAGCTGTTTTTT. Its protein product is CASSQAVLVNTGELFF. The whole variable domain, filled in from reference TRBV14 and TRBJ2-2, reads EAGVTQFPSHSVIEKGQTVTLRCDPISGHDNLYWYRRVMGKEIKFLLHFVKESKQDESGMPNNRFLAERTGGTYSTLKVQPAELEDSGVYFCASSQAVLVNTGELFFGEGSRLTVL.

The J gene is TRBJ2-1, the V gene TRBV12-3 or TRBV12-4, with TRBD2 matching over 7 bases. After removal of 4 bases from V and 4 bases from J, the junction contained 4 bases not matched to a gene. This CDR3 spans 14 amino acids. The CDR3 DNA reads as TGTGCCAGCAGTTCGGGGAGGGGATACAATGAGCAGTTCTTC. Amino acid sequence: CASSSGRGYNEQFF.

J is TRBJ1-3 and V is TRBV6-4; D is uncertain. CDR3 length: 14 amino acids. Germline V gene lookup returns CDR1 MRHNA and CDR2 SNTAGT. V gave up 3 bases and J gave up 8 bases, with 14 bases separating them. As DNA, the CDR3 is TGTGCCAGCAGTGAGGCCCCGGAGGCGGACACCATATATTTT. This sequence encodes CASSEAPEADTIYF.

The gene calls are TRBV7-9 and TRBJ2-1; 10 positions match TRBD2. This CDR3 region has 16 residues. CDR1 is SEHNR, CDR2 FQNEAQ, per germline (reference sequence). The V and J ends lost 4 bases and 8 bases, in that order; junction bases with no gene match: 11. The CDR3 region has the DNA TGTGCCAGCAGCTCCCCGGGACTAGCGCTAAGCGATGAGCAGTTCTTC. Residues: CASSSPGLALSDEQFF. Full variable domain (missing parts from reference TRBV7-9 and TRBJ2-1): DTGVSQNPRHKITKRGQNVTFRCDPISEHNRLYWYRQTLGQGPEFLTYFQNEAQLEKSRLLSDRFSAERPKGSFSTLEIQRTEQGDSAMYLCASSSPGLALSDEQFFGPGTRLTVL.

The V gene is TRBV20-1, the J gene TRBJ1-1; D is unclear. CDR3 length equals 11 residues. Trimming stripped 1 base from V and 8 bases from J, with 8 bases between. CDR1 is DFQATT and CDR2 is SNEGSKA in the germline V gene (reference sequence). The CDR3 sequence is CSARVEGEAFF. CDR3 in DNA: TGCAGTGCTAGAGTGGAAGGAGAAGCTTTCTTT.

The V and J genes are TRBV27 and TRBJ2-5; D gene ambiguous. V lost 2 bases and J 0 bases, leaving 13 bases between the germline ends. This CDR3 is 16 amino acids long. Germline V gives CDR1 MNHEY, CDR2 SMNVEV (reference sequence). The CDR3 region is CASSLGVRPYQETQYF. CDR3 bases: TGTGCCAGCAGTTTAGGGGTCAGACCGTACCAAGAGACCCAGTACTTC.

This clonotype came up a few times. The chain has TRBV6-1 and TRBJ2-5; no reliable D call. V lost 6 bases, J lost 2 bases, and 13 bases lay in between. The CDR3 totals 14 residues. Germline CDR1 MNHNS, CDR2 SASEGT. The CDR3 DNA sequence: TGTGCCAGCAGAGCCCGAAAGGTTCAAGAGACCCAGTACTTC. Protein sequence: CASRARKVQETQYF.

J is TRBJ1-1 and V is TRBV6-5; D uncertain. Germline V gene data show CDR1 as MNHEY and CDR2 as SVGAGI. The CDR3 runs 16 residues. Trimming pared 2 bases from V and 1 base from J, leaving 14 bases between. The CDR3 is CASSYPSGTANTEAFF. DNA for the CDR3: TGTGCCAGCAGTTACCCTTCTGGTACAGCGAACACTGAAGCTTTCTTT.